Listed below are T cell receptor beta chains from one sample, sequenced in a study of blood T cell repertoires in COVID-19. Sequencing was performed with immunoSEQ multiplex PCR; in TCRdb, only in-frame clones are kept and a portion is missing. The sample includes approximately 100,000 clones, about 85% seen only once; the top ten take 38%. The sequenced sample consisted of peripheral blood. Every receptor here comes from a man older than 75 with acute or convalescent COVID-19. CDR3s include the opening cysteine and the closing phenylalanine or tryptophan. The order of the fields is D gene, J gene, V gene, CDR3 length, clone size, CDR3 protein, CDR3 DNA. A D gene is named only where the DNA matches it firmly. Not every row has a clone size; where given, it reads once, few, many or a size class.

>TRBD1|TRBJ2-7|TRBV2|14|NA
CASIMDRGQNEQYF
TGTGCCAGCATCATGGACAGGGGGCAAAACGAGCAGTACTTC
>TRBD1|TRBJ1-3|TRBV6-5|14|NA
CASQGASSGNTIYF
TGTGCCAGCCAGGGGGCCAGCTCTGGAAACACCATATATTTT
>TRBD2|TRBJ2-1|TRBV11-2|18|few
CASSSRGPRLAGGGEQFF
TGTGCCAGCAGCTCCCGGGGTCCGCGACTAGCGGGAGGGGGTGAGCAGTTCTTC
>NA|TRBJ1-5|TRBV5-1|14|NA
CASSFEGGNQPQHF
TGCGCCAGCAGCTTCGAGGGGGGCAATCAGCCCCAGCATTTT
>NA|TRBJ1-2|TRBV5-4|14|NA
CASSLARVDYGYTF
TGTGCCAGCAGCTTGGCCAGGGTCGACTATGGCTACACCTTC
>NA|TRBJ1-2|TRBV6-6|12|few
CASSYNYPGYTF
TGTGCCAGCAGTTACAACTATCCGGGCTACACCTTC
>NA|TRBJ1-4|TRBV2|12|NA
CASNPDSEKLFF
TGTGCCAGCAATCCGGACAGTGAAAAACTGTTTTTT
>TRBD2|TRBJ2-2|TRBV19|14|few
CASGIAGHTGELFF
TGTGCCAGTGGAATAGCGGGTCACACCGGGGAGCTGTTTTTT
>NA|TRBJ1-4|TRBV5-4|18|NA
CASSSGGNFVATNEKLFF
TGTGCCAGCAGCTCGGGGGGTAATTTCGTTGCAACTAATGAAAAACTGTTTTTT
>NA|TRBJ2-7|TRBV4-3|14|NA
CASSPGSRGYEQYF
TGCGCCAGCAGCCCGGGCTCCAGGGGCTACGAGCAGTACTTC
>NA|TRBJ2-5|TRBV5-6|13|NA
CASSLFNQETQYF
TGTGCCAGCAGCTTGTTTAACCAAGAGACCCAGTACTTC
>NA|TRBJ2-3|TRBV24-1|15|NA
CATSDFGSQSDTQYF
TGTGCCACCAGTGATTTTGGGAGCCAGTCGGATACGCAGTATTTT
>TRBD1|TRBJ2-5|TRBV25-1|14|NA
CASSAGQGAETQYF
TGTGCCAGCAGTGCGGGACAGGGGGCAGAGACCCAGTACTTC
>TRBD1|TRBJ1-2|TRBV27|17|once
CASSHLGGGTGAGGYTF
TGTGCCAGCAGCCATCTAGGGGGAGGGACAGGAGCCGGTGGCTACACCTTC
>NA|TRBJ1-2|TRBV5-1|15|few
CASSLDGGIAVGYTF
TGCGCCAGCAGCTTGGACGGGGGTATCGCCGTAGGCTACACCTTC
>TRBD1|TRBJ2-3|TRBV2|15|NA
CASSGQGKITDTQYF
TGTGCCAGCAGCGGACAGGGGAAAATCACAGATACGCAGTATTTT
>NA|TRBJ1-5|TRBV7-8|16|NA
CASSLAGQVTNQPQHF
TGTGCCAGCAGCTTAGCGGGGCAGGTTACCAATCAGCCCCAGCATTTT